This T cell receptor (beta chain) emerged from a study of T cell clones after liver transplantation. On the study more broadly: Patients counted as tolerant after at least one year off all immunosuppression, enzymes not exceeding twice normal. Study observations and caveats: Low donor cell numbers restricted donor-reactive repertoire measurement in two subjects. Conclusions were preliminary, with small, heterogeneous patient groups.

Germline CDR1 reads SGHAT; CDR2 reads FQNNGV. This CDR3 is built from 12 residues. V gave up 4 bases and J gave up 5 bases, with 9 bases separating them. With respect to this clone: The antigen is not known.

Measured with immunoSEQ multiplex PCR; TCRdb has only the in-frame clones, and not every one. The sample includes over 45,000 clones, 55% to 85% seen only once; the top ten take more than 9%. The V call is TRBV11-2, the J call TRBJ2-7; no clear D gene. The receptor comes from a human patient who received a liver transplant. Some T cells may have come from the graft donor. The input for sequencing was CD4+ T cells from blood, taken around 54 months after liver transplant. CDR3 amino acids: CASSWTLDEQYF. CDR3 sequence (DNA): TGTGCCAGCAGCTGGACCCTCGACGAGCAGTACTTC.